This T cell receptor beta chain was recorded in a study of blood T cell repertoires in COVID-19. Overall study: Researchers got acute and convalescent COVID-19 samples from the United States, Italy and Spain. T cells, B-cell-depleted T cells, or PBMCs supplied cDNA or gDNA.

Germline assignment: CDR1 SGHAT and CDR2 FQNNGV. Trimming left V 1 base short and J 5 bases short, with 11 bases between. The CDR3 sequence is 14 residues long. As originally analysed: Estimation of nucleated cell counts relied on the amplification of reference gene primers. Libraries were prepared by immunoSEQ multiplex PCR; TCRdb keeps only in-frame clonotypes and omits some of them. For V, J and clone size, that table is used; D and trimming come from the DNA. In the table there are some 80,000 clones, around 81% of which are singletons. This clone has just one count. The material sequenced was peripheral blood. The chain recombines TRBV11-2 with TRBJ1-1, with D possibly TRBD1 on 6 matching bases. This clonotype was obtained from a man at least 80 years old with active or convalescent COVID-19. As DNA, the CDR3 is TGTGCCAGCAGCTTAGCCGGGGGGCGAACTGAAGCTTTCTTT. Amino acid sequence: CASSLAGGRTEAFF.